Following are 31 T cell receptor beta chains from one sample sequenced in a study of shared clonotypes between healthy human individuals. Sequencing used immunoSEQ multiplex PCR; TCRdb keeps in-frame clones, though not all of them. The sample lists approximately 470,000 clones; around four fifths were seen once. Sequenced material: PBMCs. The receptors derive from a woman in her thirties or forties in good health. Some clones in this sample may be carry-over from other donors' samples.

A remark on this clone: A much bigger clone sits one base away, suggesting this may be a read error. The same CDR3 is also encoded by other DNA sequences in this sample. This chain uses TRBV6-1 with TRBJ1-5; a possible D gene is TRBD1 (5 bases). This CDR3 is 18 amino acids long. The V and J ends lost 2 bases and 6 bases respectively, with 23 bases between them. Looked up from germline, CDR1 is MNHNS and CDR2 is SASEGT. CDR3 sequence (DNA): TGTGCCAGCAGTGAATTGGGCTTCCGGGGGGGTAGTGCTCAGCCCCAGCATTTT. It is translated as CASSELGFRGGSAQPQHF.

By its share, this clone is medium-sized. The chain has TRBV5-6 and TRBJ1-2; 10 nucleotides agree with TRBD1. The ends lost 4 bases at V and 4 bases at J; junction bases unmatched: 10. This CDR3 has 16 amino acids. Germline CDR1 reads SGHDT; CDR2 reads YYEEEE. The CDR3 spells CASSLWGTGDSYGYTF. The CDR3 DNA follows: TGTGCCAGCAGCCTATGGGGGACAGGGGATTCCTATGGCTACACCTTC.

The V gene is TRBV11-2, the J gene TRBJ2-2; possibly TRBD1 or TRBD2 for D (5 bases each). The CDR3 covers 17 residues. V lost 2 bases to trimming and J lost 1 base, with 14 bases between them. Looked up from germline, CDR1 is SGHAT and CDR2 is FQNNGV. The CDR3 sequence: CASSLSRETWNTGELFF. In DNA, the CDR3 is TGTGCCAGCAGCTTATCCAGGGAGACGTGGAACACCGGGGAGCTGTTTTTT.

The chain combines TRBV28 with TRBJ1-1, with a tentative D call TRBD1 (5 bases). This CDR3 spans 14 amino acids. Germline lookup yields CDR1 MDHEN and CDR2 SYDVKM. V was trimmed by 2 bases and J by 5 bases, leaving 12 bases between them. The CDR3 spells CASSLNQAGTEAFF. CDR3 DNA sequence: TGTGCCAGCAGTTTAAATCAGGCAGGGACTGAAGCTTTCTTT.

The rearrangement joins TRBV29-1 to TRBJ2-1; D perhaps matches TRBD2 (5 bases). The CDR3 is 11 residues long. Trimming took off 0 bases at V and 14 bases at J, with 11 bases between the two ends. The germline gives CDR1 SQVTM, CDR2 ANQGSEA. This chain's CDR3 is CSVEDLAWKFF. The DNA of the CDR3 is TGCAGCGTTGAAGACTTAGCGTGGAAGTTCTTC.

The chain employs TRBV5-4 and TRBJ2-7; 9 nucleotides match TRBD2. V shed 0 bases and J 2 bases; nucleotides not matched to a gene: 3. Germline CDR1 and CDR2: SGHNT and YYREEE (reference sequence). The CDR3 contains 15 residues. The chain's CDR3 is CASSLGLADAYEQYF. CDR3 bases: TGTGCCAGCAGCTTGGGACTAGCGGATGCCTACGAGCAGTACTTC.

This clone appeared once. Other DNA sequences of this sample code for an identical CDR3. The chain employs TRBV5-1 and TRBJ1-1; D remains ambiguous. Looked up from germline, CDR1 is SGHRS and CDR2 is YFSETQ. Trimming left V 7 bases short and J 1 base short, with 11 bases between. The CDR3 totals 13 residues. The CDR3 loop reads CASSYSGNTEAFF. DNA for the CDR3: TGCGCCAGCTCATATTCCGGGAACACTGAAGCTTTCTTT.

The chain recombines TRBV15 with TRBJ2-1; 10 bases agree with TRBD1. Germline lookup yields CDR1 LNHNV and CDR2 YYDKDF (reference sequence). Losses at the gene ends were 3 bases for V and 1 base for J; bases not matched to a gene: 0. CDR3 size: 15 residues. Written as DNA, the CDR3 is TGTGCCACCAGCAGGGGACAGGGGTCCTACAATGAGCAGTTCTTC. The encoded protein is CATSRGQGSYNEQFF.

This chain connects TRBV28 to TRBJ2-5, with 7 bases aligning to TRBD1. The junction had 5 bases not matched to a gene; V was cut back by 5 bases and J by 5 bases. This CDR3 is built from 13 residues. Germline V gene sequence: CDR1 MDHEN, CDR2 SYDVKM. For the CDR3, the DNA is TGTGCCAGCAGTCTACAGGGGTTCGAGACCCAGTACTTC. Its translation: CASSLQGFETQYF.

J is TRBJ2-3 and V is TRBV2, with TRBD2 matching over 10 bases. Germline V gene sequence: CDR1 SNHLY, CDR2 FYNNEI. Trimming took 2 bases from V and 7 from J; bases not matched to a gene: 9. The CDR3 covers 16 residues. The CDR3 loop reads CASSERLAGAGNTQYF. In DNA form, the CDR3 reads TGTGCCAGCAGTGAACGTCTAGCGGGAGCCGGGAATACGCAGTATTTT.

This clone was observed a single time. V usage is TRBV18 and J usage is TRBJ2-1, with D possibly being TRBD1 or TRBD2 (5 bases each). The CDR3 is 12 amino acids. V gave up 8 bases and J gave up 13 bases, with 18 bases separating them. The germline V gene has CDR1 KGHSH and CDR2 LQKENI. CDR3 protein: CASHSDRDVQFF. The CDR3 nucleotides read TGTGCCAGCCACTCCGATCGGGACGTACAGTTCTTC.

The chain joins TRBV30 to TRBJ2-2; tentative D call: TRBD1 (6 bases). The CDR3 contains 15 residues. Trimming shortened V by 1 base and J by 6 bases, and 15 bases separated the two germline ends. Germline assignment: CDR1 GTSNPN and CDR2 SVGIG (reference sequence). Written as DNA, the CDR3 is TGTGCCTGGAGTGGCGGCAGGGGATGGGCCGGGGAGCTGTTTTTT. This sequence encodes CAWSGGRGWAGELFF.

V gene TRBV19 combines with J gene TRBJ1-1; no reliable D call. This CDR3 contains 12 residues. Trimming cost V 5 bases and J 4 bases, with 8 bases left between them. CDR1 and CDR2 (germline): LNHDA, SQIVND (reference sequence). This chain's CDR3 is CASSLSSTEAFF. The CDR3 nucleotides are TGTGCCAGTAGTTTGAGTAGCACTGAAGCTTTCTTT.

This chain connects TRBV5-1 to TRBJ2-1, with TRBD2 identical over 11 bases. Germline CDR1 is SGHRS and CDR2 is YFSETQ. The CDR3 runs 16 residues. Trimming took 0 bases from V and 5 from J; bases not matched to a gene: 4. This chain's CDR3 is CASSLVPSGGNNEQFF. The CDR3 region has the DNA TGCGCCAGCAGCTTGGTCCCTAGCGGGGGGAACAATGAGCAGTTCTTC.

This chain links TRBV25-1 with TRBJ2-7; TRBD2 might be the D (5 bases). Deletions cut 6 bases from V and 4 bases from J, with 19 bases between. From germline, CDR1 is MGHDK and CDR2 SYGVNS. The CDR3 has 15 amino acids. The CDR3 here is CASSGGVQTLYEQYF. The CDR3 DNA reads TGTGCCAGCAGCGGAGGCGTGCAGACGCTTTACGAGCAGTACTTC.

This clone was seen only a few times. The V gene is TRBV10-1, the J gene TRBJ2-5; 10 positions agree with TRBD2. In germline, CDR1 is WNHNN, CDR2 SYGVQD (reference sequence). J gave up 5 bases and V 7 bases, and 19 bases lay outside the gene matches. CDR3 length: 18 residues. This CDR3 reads CASTPIPGLALNKETQYF. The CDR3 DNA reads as TGCGCCAGCACTCCCATTCCGGGACTAGCGTTGAACAAGGAGACCCAGTACTTC.

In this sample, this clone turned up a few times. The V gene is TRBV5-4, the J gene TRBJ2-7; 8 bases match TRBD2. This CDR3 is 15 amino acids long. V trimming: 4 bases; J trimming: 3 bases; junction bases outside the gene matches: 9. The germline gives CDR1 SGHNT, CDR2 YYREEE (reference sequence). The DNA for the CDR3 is TGTGCCAGCAGCCAAACCCTCGCGGGGGGCTACGAGCAGTACTTC. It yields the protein CASSQTLAGGYEQYF. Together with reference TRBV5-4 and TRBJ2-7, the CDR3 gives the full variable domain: ETGVTQSPTHLIKTRGQQVTLRCSSQSGHNTVSWYQQALGQGPQFIFQYYREEENGRGNFPPRFSGLQFPNYSSELNVNALELDDSALYLCASSQTLAGGYEQYFGPGTRLTVT.

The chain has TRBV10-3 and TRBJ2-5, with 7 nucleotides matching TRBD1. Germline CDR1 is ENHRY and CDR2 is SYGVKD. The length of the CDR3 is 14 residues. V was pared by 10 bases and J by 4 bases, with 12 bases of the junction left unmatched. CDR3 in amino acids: CASQRQGEGETQYF. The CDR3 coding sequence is TGTGCCAGCCAGCGACAGGGCGAGGGAGAGACCCAGTACTTC.

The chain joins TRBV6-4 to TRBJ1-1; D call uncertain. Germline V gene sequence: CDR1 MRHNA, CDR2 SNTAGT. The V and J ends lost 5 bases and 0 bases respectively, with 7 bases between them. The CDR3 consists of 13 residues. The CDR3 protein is CASSIRLNTEAFF. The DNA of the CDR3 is TGTGCCAGCAGTATACGACTGAACACTGAAGCTTTCTTT.

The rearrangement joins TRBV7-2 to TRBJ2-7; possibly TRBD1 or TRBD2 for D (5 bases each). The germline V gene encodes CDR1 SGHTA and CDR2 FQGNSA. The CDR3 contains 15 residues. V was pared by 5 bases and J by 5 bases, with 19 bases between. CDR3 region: CASSVMGPRGHEQYF. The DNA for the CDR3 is TGTGCCAGCAGCGTAATGGGACCCCGGGGCCACGAGCAGTACTTC.

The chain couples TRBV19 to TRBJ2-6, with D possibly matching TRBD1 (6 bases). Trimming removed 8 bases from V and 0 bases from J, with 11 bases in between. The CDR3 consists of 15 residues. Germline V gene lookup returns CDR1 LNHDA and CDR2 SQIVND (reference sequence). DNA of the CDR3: TGTGCCAGTGGACAGTTTGGCTCTGGGGCCAACGTCCTGACTTTC. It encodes CASGQFGSGANVLTF.

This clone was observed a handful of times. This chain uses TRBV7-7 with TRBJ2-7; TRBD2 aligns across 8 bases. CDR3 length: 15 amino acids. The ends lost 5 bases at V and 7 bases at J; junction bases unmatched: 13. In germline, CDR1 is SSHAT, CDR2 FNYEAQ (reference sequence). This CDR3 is CASSPLSGRAGEQYF. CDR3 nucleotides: TGTGCCAGCAGCCCTTTGTCCGGGAGGGCCGGAGAGCAGTACTTC. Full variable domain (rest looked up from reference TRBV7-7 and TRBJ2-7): GAGVSQSPRYKVTKRGQDVTLRCDPISSHATLYWYQQALGQGPEFLTYFNYEAQPDKSGLPSDRFSAERPEGSISTLTIQRTEQRDSAMYRCASSPLSGRAGEQYFGPGTRLTVT.

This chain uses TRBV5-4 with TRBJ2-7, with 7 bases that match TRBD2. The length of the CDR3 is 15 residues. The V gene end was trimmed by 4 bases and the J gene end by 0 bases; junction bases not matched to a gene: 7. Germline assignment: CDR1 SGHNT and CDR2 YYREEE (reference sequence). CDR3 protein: CASSPAGLSSYEQYF. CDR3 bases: TGTGCCAGCAGCCCAGCGGGACTGAGCTCCTACGAGCAGTACTTC.

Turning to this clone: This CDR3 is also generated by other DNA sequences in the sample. The CDR3 sequence is CASSLADYGYTF. The CDR3 bases are TGTGCCAGCAGTTTAGCAGACTATGGCTACACCTTC. This chain joins TRBV28 and TRBJ1-2; D is ambiguous. The CDR3 runs to 12 residues. Germline values: CDR1 MDHEN, CDR2 SYDVKM. V was cut by 2 bases and J by 3 bases, with 4 bases left in between.

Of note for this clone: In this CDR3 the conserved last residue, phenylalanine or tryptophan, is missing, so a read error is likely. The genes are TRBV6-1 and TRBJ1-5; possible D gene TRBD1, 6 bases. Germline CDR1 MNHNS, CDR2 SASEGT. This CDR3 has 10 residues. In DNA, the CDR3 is TGTTCCACAGGGTTTCAGCCCCAGCATCTT. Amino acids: CSTGFQPQHL.

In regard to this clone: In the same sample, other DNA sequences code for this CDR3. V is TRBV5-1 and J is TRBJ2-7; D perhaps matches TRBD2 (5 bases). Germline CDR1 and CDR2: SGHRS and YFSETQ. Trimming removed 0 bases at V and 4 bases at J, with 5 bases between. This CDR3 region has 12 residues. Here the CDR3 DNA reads TGCGCCAGCAGCTTGGGCGGGTACGAGCAGTACTTC. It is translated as CASSLGGYEQYF.

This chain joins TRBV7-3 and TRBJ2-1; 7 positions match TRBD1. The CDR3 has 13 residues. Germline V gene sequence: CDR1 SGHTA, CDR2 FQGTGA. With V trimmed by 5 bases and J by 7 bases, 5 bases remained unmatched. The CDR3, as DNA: TGTGCCAGCAGCCCCACGACAGGGAATGAGCAGTTCTTC. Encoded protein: CASSPTTGNEQFF. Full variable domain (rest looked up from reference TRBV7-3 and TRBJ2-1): GAGVSQTPSNKVTEKGKYVELRCDPISGHTALYWYRQSLGQGPEFLIYFQGTGAADDSGLPNDRFFAVRPEGSVSTLKIQRTERGDSAVYLCASSPTTGNEQFFGPGTRLTVL.

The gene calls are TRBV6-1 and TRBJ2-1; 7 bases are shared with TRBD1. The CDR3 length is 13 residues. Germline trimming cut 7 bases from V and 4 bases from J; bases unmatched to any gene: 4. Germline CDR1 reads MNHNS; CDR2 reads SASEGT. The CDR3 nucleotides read TGTGCCAGCACGAGGGACAGATACAATGAGCAGTTCTTC. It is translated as CASTRDRYNEQFF.

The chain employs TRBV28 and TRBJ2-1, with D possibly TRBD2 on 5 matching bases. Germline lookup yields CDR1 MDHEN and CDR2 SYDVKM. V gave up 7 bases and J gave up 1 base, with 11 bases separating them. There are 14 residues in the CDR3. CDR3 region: CASTQAGSYNEQFF. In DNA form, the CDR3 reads TGTGCCAGCACCCAGGCGGGTTCCTACAATGAGCAGTTCTTC.

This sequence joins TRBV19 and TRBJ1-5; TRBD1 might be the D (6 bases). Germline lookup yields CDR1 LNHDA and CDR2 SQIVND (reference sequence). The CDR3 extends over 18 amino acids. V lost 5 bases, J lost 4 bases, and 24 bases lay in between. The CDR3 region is CASSDEGEGPPGNQPQHF. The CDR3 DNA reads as TGTGCCAGTAGTGACGAGGGGGAGGGCCCGCCAGGAAATCAGCCCCAGCATTTT. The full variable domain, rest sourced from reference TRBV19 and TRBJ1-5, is DGGITQSPKYLFRKEGQNVTLSCEQNLNHDAMYWYRQDPGQGLRLIYYSQIVNDFQKGDIAEGYSVSREKKESFPLTVTSAQKNPTAFYLCASSDEGEGPPGNQPQHFGDGTRLSIL.

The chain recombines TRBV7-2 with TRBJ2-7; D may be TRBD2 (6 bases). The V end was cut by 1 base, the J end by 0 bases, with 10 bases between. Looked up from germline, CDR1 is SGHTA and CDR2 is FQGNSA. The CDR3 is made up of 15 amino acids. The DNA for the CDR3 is TGTGCCAGCAGCTTAGTGGCGGGGACCTCCTACGAGCAGTACTTC. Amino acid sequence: CASSLVAGTSYEQYF.